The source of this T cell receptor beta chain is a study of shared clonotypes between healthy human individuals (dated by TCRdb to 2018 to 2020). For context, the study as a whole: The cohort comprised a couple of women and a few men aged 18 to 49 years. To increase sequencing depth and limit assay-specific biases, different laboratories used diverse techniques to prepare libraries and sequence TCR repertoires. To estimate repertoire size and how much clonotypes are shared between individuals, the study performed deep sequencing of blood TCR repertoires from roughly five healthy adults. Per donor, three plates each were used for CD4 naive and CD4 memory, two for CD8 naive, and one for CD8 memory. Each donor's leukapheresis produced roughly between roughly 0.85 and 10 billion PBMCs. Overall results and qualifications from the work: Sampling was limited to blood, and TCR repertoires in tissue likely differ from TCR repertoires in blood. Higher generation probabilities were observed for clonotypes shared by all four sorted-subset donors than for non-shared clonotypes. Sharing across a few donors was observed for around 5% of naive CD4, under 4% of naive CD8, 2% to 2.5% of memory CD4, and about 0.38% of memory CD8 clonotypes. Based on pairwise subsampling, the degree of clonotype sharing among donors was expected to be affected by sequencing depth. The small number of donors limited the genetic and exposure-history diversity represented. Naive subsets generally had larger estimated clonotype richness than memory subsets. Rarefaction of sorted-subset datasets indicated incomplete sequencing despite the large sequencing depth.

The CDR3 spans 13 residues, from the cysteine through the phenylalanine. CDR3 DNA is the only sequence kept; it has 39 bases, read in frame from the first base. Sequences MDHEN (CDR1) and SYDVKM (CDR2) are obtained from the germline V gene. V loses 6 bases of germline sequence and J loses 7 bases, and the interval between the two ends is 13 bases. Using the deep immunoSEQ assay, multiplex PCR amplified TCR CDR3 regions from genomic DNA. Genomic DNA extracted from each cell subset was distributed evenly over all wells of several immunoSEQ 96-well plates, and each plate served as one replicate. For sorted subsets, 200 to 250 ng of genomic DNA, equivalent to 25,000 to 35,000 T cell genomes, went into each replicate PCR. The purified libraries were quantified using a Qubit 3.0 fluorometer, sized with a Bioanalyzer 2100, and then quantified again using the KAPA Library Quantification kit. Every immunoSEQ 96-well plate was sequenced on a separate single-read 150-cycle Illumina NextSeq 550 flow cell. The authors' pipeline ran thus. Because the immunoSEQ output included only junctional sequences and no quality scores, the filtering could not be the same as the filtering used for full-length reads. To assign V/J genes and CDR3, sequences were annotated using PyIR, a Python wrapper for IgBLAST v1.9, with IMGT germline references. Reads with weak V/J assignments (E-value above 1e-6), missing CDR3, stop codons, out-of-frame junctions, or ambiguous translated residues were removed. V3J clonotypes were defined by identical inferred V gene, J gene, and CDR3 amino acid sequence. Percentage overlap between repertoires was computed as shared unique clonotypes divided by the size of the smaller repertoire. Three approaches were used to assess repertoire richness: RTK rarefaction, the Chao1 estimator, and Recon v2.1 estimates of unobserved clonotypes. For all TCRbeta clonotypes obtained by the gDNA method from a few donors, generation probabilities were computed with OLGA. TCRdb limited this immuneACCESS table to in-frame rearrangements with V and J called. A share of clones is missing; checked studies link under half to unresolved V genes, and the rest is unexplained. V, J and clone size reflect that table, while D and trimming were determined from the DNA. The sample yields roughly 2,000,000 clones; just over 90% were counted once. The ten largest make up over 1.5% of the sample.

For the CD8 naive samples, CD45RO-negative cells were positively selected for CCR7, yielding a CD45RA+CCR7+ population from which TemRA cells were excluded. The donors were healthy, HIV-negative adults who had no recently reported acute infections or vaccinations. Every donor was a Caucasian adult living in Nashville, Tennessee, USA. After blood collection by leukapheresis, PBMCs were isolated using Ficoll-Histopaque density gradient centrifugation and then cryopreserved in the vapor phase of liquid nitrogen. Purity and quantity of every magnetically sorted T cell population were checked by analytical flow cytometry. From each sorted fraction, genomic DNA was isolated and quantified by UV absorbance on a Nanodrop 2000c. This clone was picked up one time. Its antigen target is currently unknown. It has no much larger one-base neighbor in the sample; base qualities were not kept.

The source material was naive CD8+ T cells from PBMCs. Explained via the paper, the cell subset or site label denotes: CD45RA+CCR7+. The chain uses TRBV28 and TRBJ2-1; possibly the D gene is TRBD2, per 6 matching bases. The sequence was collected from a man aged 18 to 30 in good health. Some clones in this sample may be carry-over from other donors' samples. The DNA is TGTGCCAGCAGCTACCGACTAGTAAATGAGCAGTTCTTC. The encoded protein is CASSYRLVNEQFF.